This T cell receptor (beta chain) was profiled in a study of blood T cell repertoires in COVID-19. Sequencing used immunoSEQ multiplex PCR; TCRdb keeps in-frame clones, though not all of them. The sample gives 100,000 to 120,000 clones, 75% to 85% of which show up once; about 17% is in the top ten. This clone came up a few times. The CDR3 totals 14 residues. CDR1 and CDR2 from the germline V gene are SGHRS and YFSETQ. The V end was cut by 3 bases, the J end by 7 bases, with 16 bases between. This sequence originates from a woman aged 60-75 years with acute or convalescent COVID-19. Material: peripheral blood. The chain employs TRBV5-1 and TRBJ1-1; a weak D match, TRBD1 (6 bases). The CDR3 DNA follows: TGCGCCAGCAGCTCCCCCAACTCGGACAGTGAAGCTTTCTTT. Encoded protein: CASSSPNSDSEAFF.